The rows below give T cell receptor beta chains drawn from one sample of a study of T cell changes during pregnancy in multiple sclerosis. Measured with immunoSEQ multiplex PCR; TCRdb has only the in-frame clones, and not every one. This sample has about 44,000 clones; roughly 92% occur once, and the top ten carry roughly 0.7%. Sequenced material: CD4+ T cells from peripheral blood mononuclear cells, taken in the first trimester of pregnancy. These receptor sequences come from a female donor with multiple sclerosis, enrolled in a pregnancy study. CDR3s include the opening cysteine and the closing phenylalanine or tryptophan. D genes are given only for firm matches. Clone sizes are given selectively: once, few, many, or a class where the clone is expanded.

clone_size j_call d_call cdr3_length v_call cdr3_nt cdr3_aa
NA TRBJ1-1 NA 14 TRBV5-1 TGCGCCAGCAGCTTGACCGGAGGGGACACTGAAGCTTTCTTT CASSLTGGDTEAFF
few TRBJ2-7 TRBD2 16 TRBV4-3 TGCGCCAGCAGCCAGGAAACTAGCGGGGGGGATTACGAGCAGTACTTC CASSQETSGGDYEQYF
NA TRBJ2-1 TRBD2 16 TRBV7-2 TGTGCCAGCAGCTTAGCAGCGGGAGGCCCTTACAATGAGCAGTTCTTC CASSLAAGGPYNEQFF
NA TRBJ2-3 TRBD2 15 TRBV2 TGTGCCAGCAAAAGCGGGACTAGCGACACAGATACGCAGTATTTT CASKSGTSDTDTQYF
NA TRBJ1-4 TRBD1 15 TRBV5-1 TGCGCCAGCAGCCCATCGGGACAGCATAATGAAAAACTGTTTTTT CASSPSGQHNEKLFF
NA TRBJ1-2 NA 16 TRBV21-1 TGTGCCAGCAGCAAAGGTGAAGGGAGGGGTAGGTATGGCTACACCTTC CASSKGEGRGRYGYTF
NA TRBJ2-2 TRBD2 15 TRBV19 TGTGCCAGTAGTTTACTGACTAGCGGGGCCGGGGAGCTGTTTTTT CASSLLTSGAGELFF
once TRBJ2-1 TRBD1 16 TRBV11-1 TGTGCCAGCAGCTTAGGTTGGGACAGGAATTACAATGAGCAGTTCTTC CASSLGWDRNYNEQFF
NA TRBJ2-3 TRBD2 15 TRBV6-1 TGTGCCAGCAGTAAGACTAGCGGGAGAACAGATACGCAGTATTTT CASSKTSGRTDTQYF
NA TRBJ2-7 TRBD1 16 TRBV5-1 TGCGCCAGCAGCTTGGCCGGACAGGGGGCTGGAGGGGAGCAGTACTTC CASSLAGQGAGGEQYF
NA TRBJ2-3 TRBD2 16 TRBV5-4 TGTGCCAGCAGCTTGAGGCTAGCGGTCCCCACAGATACGCAGTATTTT CASSLRLAVPTDTQYF
few TRBJ2-1 TRBD2 12 TRBV29-1 TGCAGCGTTAGGCGGGGGGGCAATGAGCAGTTCTTC CSVRRGGNEQFF
NA TRBJ1-2 NA 12 TRBV19 TGTGCCAGTAGTATCTCAGTTTATGGCTACACCTTC CASSISVYGYTF
few TRBJ2-7 TRBD1 14 TRBV5-1 TGCGCCAGCAGCGAACAGGGGGCGCGATACGAGCAGTACTTC CASSEQGARYEQYF
NA TRBJ2-4 TRBD2 19 TRBV28 TGTGCCAGCAGTCCCTTTACGTCTAGCGGGGGAGTCGCCAAAAACATTCAGTACTTC CASSPFTSSGGVAKNIQYF
NA TRBJ1-1 NA 14 TRBV6-1 TGTGCCAGCAGTGAACAGGGAGGGTTAGGTGAAGCTTTCTTT CASSEQGGLGEAFF
once TRBJ1-2 NA 15 TRBV4-3 TGCGCCAGCAGCCAAGATCCGACAGGAAACTATGGCTACACCTTC CASSQDPTGNYGYTF
few TRBJ2-7 TRBD1 15 TRBV9 TGTGCCAGCAGAAGATTCCGGGACAGGATCTACGAGCAGTACTTC CASRRFRDRIYEQYF
NA TRBJ2-7 NA 15 TRBV15 TGTGCCACCAGCACCTCTGGACAGCTCACCAAGGTGCAGTACTTC CATSTSGQLTKVQYF
once TRBJ2-1 TRBD2 13 TRBV6-1 TGTGCCAGCAGCGGACTAGCCGACTATGAGCAGTTCTTC CASSGLADYEQFF
NA TRBJ2-7 TRBD2 16 TRBV29-1 TGCAGCGTTGTGGGGGTAGCGGGAGGCCCGGGCTACGAGCAGTACTTC CSVVGVAGGPGYEQYF
NA TRBJ2-7 TRBD2 13 TRBV6-1 TGTGCCGTGTCCTGGAGCGGGAGTTACGAGCAGTACTTC CAVSWSGSYEQYF
NA TRBJ2-1 NA 12 TRBV14 TGTGCCAGCAGCCCGGACACTTCCGAGCAGTTCTTC CASSPDTSEQFF
once TRBJ2-1 NA 15 TRBV7-8 TGTGCCAGCAGCTTTTTGGGGGGTACCTACAATGAGCAGTTCTTC CASSFLGGTYNEQFF
few TRBJ1-5 TRBD1 13 TRBV2 TGTGCCAGCAGAGACAGGGCGGTTCAGCCCCAGCATTTT CASRDRAVQPQHF
NA TRBJ2-1 NA 14 TRBV5-1 TGCGCCAGCAGCTTGGGGACATTGGGAAATGAGCAGTTCTTC CASSLGTLGNEQFF
NA TRBJ2-1 NA 13 TRBV2 TGTGCCAGCAGTGAAAGGACTAAACTAGAGCAGTTCTTC CASSERTKLEQFF
NA TRBJ2-1 NA 13 TRBV7-2 TGTGCCAGCAGTCTTAATGAGGGCGGTGAGCAGTTCTTC CASSLNEGGEQFF
NA TRBJ1-1 TRBD1 17 TRBV14 TGTGCCAGCAGCCAAGGGGCCAGGGGGCGCGAGAACACTGAAGCTTTCTTT CASSQGARGRENTEAFF
NA TRBJ2-3 NA 16 TRBV7-8 TGTGCCAGCAGCTCCCGGACAGCGACCCTCACAGATACGCAGTATTTT CASSSRTATLTDTQYF
NA TRBJ1-2 TRBD1 14 TRBV28 TGTGCCAGCAGTCAAGGGACAGCGAACTATGGCTACACCTTC CASSQGTANYGYTF
NA TRBJ2-2 TRBD2 16 TRBV6-1 TGTGCCAGCAGTGATCTAGCGGGAGGGGTGACCGGGGAGCTGTTTTTT CASSDLAGGVTGELFF
few TRBJ2-7 NA 13 TRBV19 TGTGCCAGTAGTCCGGTTCGCTCCTACGAGCAGTACTTC CASSPVRSYEQYF
NA TRBJ2-2 TRBD2 16 TRBV11-3 TGTGCCAGCAGCTTAAGACTAGCGGGGAACACCGGGGAGCTGTTTTTT CASSLRLAGNTGELFF
NA TRBJ2-1 TRBD2 15 TRBV25-1 TGTGCCAGCACTGAAGCGGGAGGGCCCTACAATGAGCAGTTCTTC CASTEAGGPYNEQFF
NA TRBJ2-1 TRBD2 15 TRBV5-1 TGCGCCAGCAGCTTGACTAGCGATCGATACAATGAGCAGTTCTTC CASSLTSDRYNEQFF
NA TRBJ2-6 TRBD1 18 TRBV27 TGTGCCAGCAGTTTAATGTGGGACAGACTTTCTGGGGCCAACGTCCTGACTTTC CASSLMWDRLSGANVLTF
NA TRBJ2-3 TRBD2 17 TRBV27 TGTGCCAGCAGTCTAACGACTAGCGGGAGATACACAGATACGCAGTATTTT CASSLTTSGRYTDTQYF
NA TRBJ2-7 NA 13 TRBV29-1 TGCAGCGTTGATACAGGGAACACCTACGAGCAGTACTTC CSVDTGNTYEQYF
NA TRBJ1-5 NA 20 TRBV7-5 TGTGCCAGAAGCTTAGGACCCGAGACAGGGGGCGGGAGGTGCAATCAGCCCCAGCATTTT CARSLGPETGGGRCNQPQHF
NA TRBJ2-6 TRBD1 17 TRBV19 TGTGCCAGTAGTAGCGGGACAGGGGGATCTGGGGCCAACGTCCTGACTTTC CASSSGTGGSGANVLTF
NA TRBJ2-7 TRBD1 14 TRBV6-5 TGTGCCAGCAGTTCCGGGACAGGGGGCTACGAGCAGTACTTC CASSSGTGGYEQYF
once TRBJ1-2 TRBD1 15 TRBV27 TGTGCCAGCAGTTTGAACACCGGGACAGGGGGCGGCTACACCTTC CASSLNTGTGGGYTF
NA TRBJ1-3 NA 14 TRBV7-8 TGTGCCAGCAGCTTAAGGACTCCTGGAAACACCATATATTTT CASSLRTPGNTIYF
NA TRBJ2-5 TRBD1 14 TRBV2 TGTGCCAGCAGTGCAAGGACAGGGGAAGAGACCCAGTACTTC CASSARTGEETQYF
NA TRBJ2-3 TRBD2 15 TRBV7-3 TGTGCCAGCAGCGCGCGGGGAGGGGACACAGATACGCAGTATTTT CASSARGGDTDTQYF
NA TRBJ2-3 TRBD2 17 TRBV19 TGTGCCAGTAGTACCTCGGCCCTTAGCGGGAGGGGTGATACGCAGTATTTT CASSTSALSGRGDTQYF
NA TRBJ2-7 TRBD1 15 TRBV6-5 TGTGCCAGCAAAAGGTTCCGGGACAGCTCCTACGAGCAGTACTTC CASKRFRDSSYEQYF
few TRBJ1-2 TRBD1 16 TRBV4-1 TGCGCCAGCAGCCAAGTCTTGGGACAGAGATCCTATGGCTACACCTTC CASSQVLGQRSYGYTF
NA TRBJ1-1 NA 14 TRBV9 TGTGCCAGCAGCCCCCAAGCGGGTGGCACTGAAGCTTTCTTT CASSPQAGGTEAFF
NA TRBJ2-5 NA 17 TRBV28 TGTGCCAGCAGTTTATGGGGGGGGGCCACTAGGGCCCAGACCCAGTACTTC CASSLWGGATRAQTQYF
NA TRBJ2-7 TRBD1 14 TRBV15 TGTGCCACCATGAGGACAGGGAGCTCCTACGAGCAGTACTTC CATMRTGSSYEQYF
NA TRBJ2-7 NA 14 TRBV27 TGTGCCAGCAGGGGGAGAGGGGGCTCCTACGAGCAGTACTTC CASRGRGGSYEQYF
few TRBJ2-5 TRBD2 18 TRBV28 TGTGCCAGCAGCCACCTCGGACCGGGACTAGCGGGGCAAGAGACCCAGTACTTC CASSHLGPGLAGQETQYF